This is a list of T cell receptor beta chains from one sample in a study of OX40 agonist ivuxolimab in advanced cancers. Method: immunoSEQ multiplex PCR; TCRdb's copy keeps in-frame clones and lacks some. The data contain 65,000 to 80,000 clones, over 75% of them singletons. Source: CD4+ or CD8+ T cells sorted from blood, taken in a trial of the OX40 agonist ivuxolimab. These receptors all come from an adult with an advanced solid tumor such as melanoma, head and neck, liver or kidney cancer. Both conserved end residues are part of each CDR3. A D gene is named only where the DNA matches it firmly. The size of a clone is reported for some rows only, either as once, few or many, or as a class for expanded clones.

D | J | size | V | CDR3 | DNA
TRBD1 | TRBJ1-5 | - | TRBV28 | CASSFGTGGNQPQHF | TGTGCCAGCAGTTTTGGGACAGGGGGCAATCAGCCCCAGCATTTT
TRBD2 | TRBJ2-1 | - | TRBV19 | CASSIFQLADEQFF | TGTGCCAGTAGTATTTTTCAACTAGCGGATGAGCAGTTCTTC
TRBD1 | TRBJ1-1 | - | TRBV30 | CAWIGDRGSTEAFF | TGTGCCTGGATTGGGGACAGGGGATCCACTGAAGCTTTCTTT
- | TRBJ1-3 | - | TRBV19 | CASSMGGSSGNTIYF | TGTGCCAGTAGTATGGGGGGCAGCTCTGGAAACACCATATATTTT
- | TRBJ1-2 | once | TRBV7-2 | CASSVQQDGYGYTF | TGTGCCAGCAGCGTACAACAAGACGGCTATGGCTACACCTTC
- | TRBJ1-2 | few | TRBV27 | CASMSKFVGYTF | TGTGCCAGCATGTCCAAGTTCGTTGGCTACACCTTC
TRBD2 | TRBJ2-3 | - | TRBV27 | CASSLLTSGTTDTQYF | TGTGCCAGCAGTTTATTGACTAGCGGGACCACAGATACGCAGTATTTT
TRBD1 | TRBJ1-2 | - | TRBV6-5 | CASRALTGGLGYTF | TGTGCCAGCAGAGCCCTGACAGGGGGACTTGGCTACACCTTC
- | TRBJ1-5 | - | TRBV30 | CAWSPSYSNQPQHF | TGTGCCTGGAGTCCCAGCTATAGCAATCAGCCCCAGCATTTT
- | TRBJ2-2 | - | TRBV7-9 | CASSFAAGVPTGELFF | TGTGCCAGCAGCTTCGCGGCAGGGGTCCCCACCGGGGAGCTGTTTTTT
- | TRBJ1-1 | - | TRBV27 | CASSPGPSWQTEAFF | TGTGCCAGCAGTCCCGGCCCGTCGTGGCAGACTGAAGCTTTCTTT
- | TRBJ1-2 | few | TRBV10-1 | CASSEANYGYTF | TGCGCCAGCAGTGAAGCAAACTATGGCTACACCTTC
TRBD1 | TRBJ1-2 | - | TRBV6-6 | CASSYQGRQGAGGYTF | TGTGCCAGCAGTTACCAGGGCAGACAGGGGGCTGGGGGCTACACCTTC
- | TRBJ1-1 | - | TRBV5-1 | CASSLAPQSETEAFF | TGCGCCAGCAGCTTGGCCCCCCAATCTGAGACTGAAGCTTTCTTT
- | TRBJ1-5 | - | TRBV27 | CASRQGAQPQHF | TGTGCCAGCAGACAGGGAGCTCAGCCCCAGCATTTT
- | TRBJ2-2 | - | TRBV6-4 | CASSDSGIGELFF | TGTGCCAGCAGTGACTCTGGCATCGGGGAGCTGTTTTTT
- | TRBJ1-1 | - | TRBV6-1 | CASSERGNTEAFF | TGTGCCAGCAGTGAACGCGGGAACACTGAAGCTTTCTTT
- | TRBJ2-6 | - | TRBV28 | CASGADSGANVLTF | TGTGCCAGCGGGGCCGACTCTGGGGCCAACGTCCTGACTTTC
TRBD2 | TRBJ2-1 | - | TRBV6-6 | CASSQGTGTNVYEQFF | TGTGCCAGCAGTCAGGGAACCGGGACTAATGTCTATGAGCAGTTCTTC
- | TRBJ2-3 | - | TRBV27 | CASSLSSVQSTDTQYF | TGTGCCAGCAGTTTATCGTCGGTTCAGAGCACAGATACGCAGTATTTT
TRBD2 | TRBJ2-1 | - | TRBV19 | CASSLQPGLAGDEQFF | TGTGCCAGTAGTTTGCAACCGGGACTAGCGGGGGATGAGCAGTTCTTC
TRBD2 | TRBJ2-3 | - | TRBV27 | CASRGTSGNYTQYF | TGTGCCAGCAGGGGGACTAGCGGGAACTATACGCAGTATTTT
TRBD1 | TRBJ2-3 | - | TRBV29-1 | CSVEEGTGADTQYF | TGCAGCGTTGAAGAGGGGACAGGGGCAGATACGCAGTATTTT
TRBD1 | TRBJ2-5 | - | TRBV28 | CASHQGARETQYF | TGTGCCAGCCATCAGGGGGCTAGGGAGACCCAGTACTTC
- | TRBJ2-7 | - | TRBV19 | CASSTSPPYEQYF | TGTGCCAGTTCAACTAGCCCTCCCTACGAGCAGTACTTC
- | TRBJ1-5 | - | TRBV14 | CASSQGGNQPQHF | TGTGCCAGCAGCCAGGGGGGGAATCAGCCCCAGCATTTT
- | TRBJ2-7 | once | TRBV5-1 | CASSAQISGRVDEQYF | TGCGCCAGCAGCGCCCAAATATCTGGCAGGGTCGACGAGCAGTACTTC
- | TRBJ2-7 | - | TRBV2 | CASSDRSAGIYEQYF | TGTGCCAGCAGTGATAGATCGGCAGGGATCTACGAGCAGTACTTC
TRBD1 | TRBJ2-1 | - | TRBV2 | CASSGPGTGEQFF | TGTGCCAGCAGTGGGCCCGGGACAGGTGAGCAGTTCTTC